The rows below give T cell receptor beta chains drawn from one sample of a study of blood T cell repertoires in COVID-19. Assay: immunoSEQ multiplex PCR; the TCRdb copy retains only in-frame clones and omits some. The profile shows under 140,000 clones, 88% of them singletons. Material for sequencing was peripheral blood. The source is a woman aged 50 to 60 with acute or convalescent COVID-19. The CDR3 runs from the conserved cysteine through the conserved F or W. D genes are given only for firm matches. Rows may omit the clone size; those that give it use once, few, many or a size class.

DNA	CDR3	length	size	D	V	J
TGTGCCAGCAGTGAAGTAAGACTAGCGAGTCGGGAGACCCAGTACTTC	CASSEVRLASRETQYF	16	NA	TRBD2	TRBV6-1	TRBJ2-5
TGTGCCAGCAGTTTCCCCTCTGAAGCTTTCTTT	CASSFPSEAFF	11	NA	NA	TRBV28	TRBJ1-1
TGTGCCAGCAGTTCCCCGGGACTAGCGGGCAATGAGCAGTTCTTC	CASSSPGLAGNEQFF	15	NA	TRBD2	TRBV28	TRBJ2-1
TGTGCCAGCAGCATCGGACAGGGGAAACCCTACGAGCAGTACTTC	CASSIGQGKPYEQYF	15	NA	TRBD1	TRBV7-2	TRBJ2-7
TGTGCCAGCAGCCGACTAGCGGGAGGGAACACCGGGGAGCTGTTTTTT	CASSRLAGGNTGELFF	16	NA	TRBD2	TRBV5-4	TRBJ2-2
TGTGCCAGCAGACTCGACAGGATGAGTAGCACAGATACGCAGTATTTT	CASRLDRMSSTDTQYF	16	NA	NA	TRBV2	TRBJ2-3
TGTGCCAGCAGCCCGACAGGGGCGAGCAATCAGCCCCAGCATTTT	CASSPTGASNQPQHF	15	NA	TRBD1	TRBV7-2	TRBJ1-5
TGTGCCAGCAGTTACTCAGAGGCAACTAATGAAAAACTGTTTTTT	CASSYSEATNEKLFF	15	NA	NA	TRBV6-5	TRBJ1-4
TGTGCCAGCAGCCCTAGGACTAGCGGGAGCGAGCAGTACTTC	CASSPRTSGSEQYF	14	NA	TRBD2	TRBV3-1/TRBV3-2	TRBJ2-7
TGTGCCAGCAGTTCCCAGCTCCCGACTAGCGCATTGCAGTACTTC	CASSSQLPTSALQYF	15	NA	TRBD2	TRBV7-9	TRBJ2-7
TGTGCCAGCTCAACTACAGGGATCCCCTCCGGGGATGAGCAGTTCTTC	CASSTTGIPSGDEQFF	16	NA	NA	TRBV18	TRBJ2-1
TGTGCCAGCAGCGCGTCCGGGACAGTGGATTATGGCTACACCTTC	CASSASGTVDYGYTF	15	NA	TRBD1	TRBV9	TRBJ1-2
TGTGCCAGCAGTTATGGCCGCACAGATACGCAGTATTTT	CASSYGRTDTQYF	13	NA	NA	TRBV6-6	TRBJ2-3
TGTGCCAGCAGTGAGAATCCAGGGGCGGACCTGGGGGAGCAGTTCTTC	CASSENPGADLGEQFF	16	NA	NA	TRBV6-1	TRBJ2-1
TGTGCCAGCAGCCCCCGGACAGAGTCCTACGAGCAGTACTTC	CASSPRTESYEQYF	14	once	NA	TRBV7-6	TRBJ2-7
TGTGCCAGCAAACCGGGACAGAGGAACACTGAAGCTTTCTTT	CASKPGQRNTEAFF	14	few	TRBD1	TRBV19	TRBJ1-1
TGTGCCAGCACCCCCGGCGACAGGCGTAATGAAAAACTGTTTTTT	CASTPGDRRNEKLFF	15	NA	NA	TRBV6-6	TRBJ1-4
TGCAGTGCTAATGAGGGTCCAGGTCTGCACGAGCAGTACTTC	CSANEGPGLHEQYF	14	NA	NA	TRBV20-1	TRBJ2-7
TGTGCCAGCAGCCCCCCCGGCCAGGGGCGCAGGACTGAAGCTTTCTTT	CASSPPGQGRRTEAFF	16	NA	NA	TRBV11-2	TRBJ1-1
TGTGCCAGCAGGGTGACAGGGGTCGGCTACACCTTC	CASRVTGVGYTF	12	NA	TRBD1	TRBV11-2	TRBJ1-2
TGCGCCAGCAGCCTTGGGACTTCGGGAGCTGGAAACACCATATATTTT	CASSLGTSGAGNTIYF	16	NA	NA	TRBV5-1	TRBJ1-3
TGTGCCAGCAGCCGGACTAGCGGGAACAATGAGCAGTTCTTC	CASSRTSGNNEQFF	14	NA	TRBD2	TRBV7-8	TRBJ2-1
TGTGCCAGTAGTCCCGGGACAGTGGGCGAGCAGTACTTC	CASSPGTVGEQYF	13	NA	TRBD1	TRBV19	TRBJ2-7
TGTGCCAGCAGCTCCGACACCCAGAACACCGGGGAGCTGTTTTTT	CASSSDTQNTGELFF	15	few	NA	TRBV7-2	TRBJ2-2